What follows are 4 T cell receptor beta chains derived from one specimen sequenced in a study of monozygotic twins with inflammatory bowel disease. TCRdb reanalyzed the 5' RACE reads, giving one entry per CDR3 protein sequence and no DNA. This table holds a few hundred thousand distinct CDR3 sequences. The sample taken for sequencing was blood. Receptors originate from a human donor with ulcerative colitis or Crohn's disease, or a healthy co-twin of an affected twin (not recorded which).

This chain joins TRBV5-1 and TRBJ1-2; TCRdb indicates TRBD1, and absent DNA this call remains unverified. The germline CDR1 and CDR2 sequences are SGHRS and YFSETQ. CDR3 length: 15 residues. CDR3 region: CASSLPVQGGYGYTF. Looking up the rest from reference TRBV5-1 and TRBJ1-2 gives the full variable domain: KAGVTQTPRYLIKTRGQQVTLSCSPISGHRSVSWYQQTPGQGLQFLFEYFSETQRNKGNFPGRFSGRQFSNSRSEMNVSTLELGDSALYLCASSLPVQGGYGYTFGSGTRLTVV.

This chain uses TRBV7-9 with TRBJ2-3; TCRdb's D call, TRBD1, is unchecked because there is no DNA. Germline assignment: CDR1 SEHNR and CDR2 FQNEAQ (reference sequence). The CDR3 is 16 amino acids. This CDR3 is CASSLGGVGGTNTQYF.

This chain links TRBV3-1 with TRBJ1-5; there is no DNA to check the TCRdb D call of TRBD1. The CDR3 is 16 residues long. Germline V gene sequence: CDR1 LGHDT, CDR2 YNNKEL (reference sequence). The CDR3 reads CASSQDNLGGHQPQHF.

The chain employs TRBV5-1 and TRBJ2-1. The CDR3 totals 15 residues. CDR1 is SGHRS and CDR2 is YFSETQ in the germline V gene. The CDR3 loop is CASSLRTANYNEQFF.